This T cell receptor beta chain emerged from a study of CXCR3-negative and CXCR3-positive naive CD8 T cells (dated by TCRdb to between 2018 and 2021). Turning to the overall study: In total, about 130 million TRB reads were obtained, or roughly 1.5 +/- 0.3 million reads per library. Naive subsets from a handful of donors and memory cells from 3 donors were included in the TRBV-TRBJ cluster analysis. Data from some twelve donors, pooled across two independent experiments, went into the diversity and physicochemical repertoire analyses. General study outcomes and caveats: Within the same donor, TRBV-TRBJ usage looked similar between naive CXCR3-negative and CXCR3-positive cells, but memory cells had distinct patterns. Because CXCR3 expression was partially decreased after cryopreservation, freshly isolated PBMCs were used for most assays. Compared with CXCR3-negative naive cells, CXCR3-positive naive cells had TRB CDR3s with higher hydrophobicity (lower Kidera factor 4), lower energy, and higher strength and volume indices. Surface CD5, linked to self-reactivity in mice, was comparable between naive subsets; TCR interaction strength was therefore also inferred from TRB CDR3 physicochemical properties. Both naive subsets had comparably high repertoire diversity, while memory CD8+ T cells had much lower repertoire diversity.

The CDR3, cysteine through phenylalanine, is 12 amino acids long. No DNA has been recorded. CDR1 and CDR2, looked up from the germline V gene, are MDHEN and SYDVKM. Of note for this clonotype: Its cognate antigen has yet to be identified.

Each CD8+ T cell subset was flow-sorted in triplicate, and 300,000 or so cells per subset were placed directly into RLT lysis buffer. To exclude memory contaminants, naive CD8+ T cells were stringently defined as CD45RO-CCR7+CD27+CD95-. Peripheral blood mononuclear cells were isolated from buffy coats by standard density gradient centrifugation. Naive CXCR3-negative and CXCR3-positive CD8+ T cells were flow-sorted on a FACSAria III. An RNeasy Mini Kit was used to extract total RNA from the sorted cells. The sequencing machine was a NextSeq 550. The Human TCR Profiling Kit (MiLaboratory) was used to prepare UMI-labeled 5' RACE TRB cDNA libraries. The full amount of extracted RNA was used for cDNA synthesis, and the full amount of resulting cDNA was used for PCR amplification. Libraries were prepared in parallel with an identical number of PCR cycles. The authors' pipeline ran thus. MIGEC and MiXCR extracted about 50,000 +/- 10,000 unique UMI-labeled TRB cDNA molecules per library, requiring at least two reads per UMI. On average, about 40,000 +/- 10,000 functional in-frame TRB CDR3 nucleotide clonotypes lacking stop codons were found per library. After downsampling to 5000 UMI-labeled TRB molecules per sample, diversity metrics such as normalized Shannon-Wiener and Chao1 were calculated in VDJtools. For the central five CDR3 residues, VDJtools calculated physicochemical properties weighted by clonotype size, namely interaction energy, strength, volume and Kidera factor 4. Each entry corresponds to one CDR3 protein sequence from reads that TCRdb reprocessed, and DNA is not given. TCRdb's processing, not the study's, gives the V and J calls here. This sample's table carries about 92,000 distinct CDR3 sequences. 0.82% of the sample lies in the top ten.

This TCR was recovered from a human donor in good health. Some clones in this sample may be carry-over from other donors' samples. The specimen sequenced was naive CXCR3+ CD8+ T cells from blood. What this sample's cell subset or site label stands for: CD45RO-CCR7+CD27+CD95- naive CD8+ T cells expressing CXCR3 (TNR3+). In this chain, TRBV28 is recombined with TRBJ1-5. This receptor carries the CDR3 CASSFVRQPQHF.